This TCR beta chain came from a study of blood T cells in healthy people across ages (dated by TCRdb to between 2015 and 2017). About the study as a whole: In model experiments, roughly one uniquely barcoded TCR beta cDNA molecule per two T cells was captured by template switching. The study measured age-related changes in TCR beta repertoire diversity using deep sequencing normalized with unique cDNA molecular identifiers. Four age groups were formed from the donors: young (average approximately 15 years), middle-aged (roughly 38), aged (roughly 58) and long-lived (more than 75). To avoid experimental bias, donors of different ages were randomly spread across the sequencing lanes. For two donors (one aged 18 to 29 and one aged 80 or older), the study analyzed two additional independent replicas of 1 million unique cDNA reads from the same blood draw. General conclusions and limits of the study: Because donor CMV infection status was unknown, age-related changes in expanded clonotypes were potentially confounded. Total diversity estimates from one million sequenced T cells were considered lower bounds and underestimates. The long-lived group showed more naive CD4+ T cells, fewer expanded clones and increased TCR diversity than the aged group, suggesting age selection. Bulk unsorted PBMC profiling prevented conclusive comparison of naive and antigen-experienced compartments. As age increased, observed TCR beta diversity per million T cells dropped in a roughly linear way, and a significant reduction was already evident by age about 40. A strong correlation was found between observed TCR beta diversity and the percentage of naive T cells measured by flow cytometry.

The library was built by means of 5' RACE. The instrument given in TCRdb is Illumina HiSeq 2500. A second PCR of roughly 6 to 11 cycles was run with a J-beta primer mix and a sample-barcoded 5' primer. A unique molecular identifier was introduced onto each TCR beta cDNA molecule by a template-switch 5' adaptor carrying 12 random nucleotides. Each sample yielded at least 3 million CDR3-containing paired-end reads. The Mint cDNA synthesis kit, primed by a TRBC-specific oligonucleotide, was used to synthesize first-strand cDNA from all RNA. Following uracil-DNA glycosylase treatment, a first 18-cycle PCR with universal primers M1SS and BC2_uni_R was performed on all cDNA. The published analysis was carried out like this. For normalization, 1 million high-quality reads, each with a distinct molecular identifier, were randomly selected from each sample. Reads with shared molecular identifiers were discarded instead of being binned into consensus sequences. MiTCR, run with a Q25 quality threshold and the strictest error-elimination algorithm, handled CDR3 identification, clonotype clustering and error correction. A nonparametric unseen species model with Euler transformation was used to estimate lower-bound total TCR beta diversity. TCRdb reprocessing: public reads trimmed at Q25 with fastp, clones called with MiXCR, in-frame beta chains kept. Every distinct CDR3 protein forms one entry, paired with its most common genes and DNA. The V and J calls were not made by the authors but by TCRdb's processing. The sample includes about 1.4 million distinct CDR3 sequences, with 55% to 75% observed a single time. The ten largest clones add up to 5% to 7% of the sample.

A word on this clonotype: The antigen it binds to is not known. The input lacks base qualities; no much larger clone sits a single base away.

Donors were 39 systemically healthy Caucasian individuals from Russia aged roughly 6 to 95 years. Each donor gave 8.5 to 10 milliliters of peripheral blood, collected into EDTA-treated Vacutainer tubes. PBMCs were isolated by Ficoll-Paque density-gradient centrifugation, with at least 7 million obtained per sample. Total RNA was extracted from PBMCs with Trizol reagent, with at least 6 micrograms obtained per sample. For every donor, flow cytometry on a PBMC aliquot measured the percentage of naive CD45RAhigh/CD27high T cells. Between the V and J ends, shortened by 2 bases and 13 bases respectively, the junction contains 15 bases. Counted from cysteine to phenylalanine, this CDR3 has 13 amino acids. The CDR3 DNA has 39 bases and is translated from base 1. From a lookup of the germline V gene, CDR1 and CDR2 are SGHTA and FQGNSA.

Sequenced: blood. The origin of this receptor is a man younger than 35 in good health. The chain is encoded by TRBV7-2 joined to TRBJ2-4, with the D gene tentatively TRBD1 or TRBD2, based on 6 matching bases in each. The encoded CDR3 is CASSLRWGAEQYF. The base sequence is TGTGCCAGCAGCTTACGTTGGGGGGCTGAGCAGTACTTC.